There are many counts of the clone carrying this T cell receptor beta chain. This sample was included in a study of T cell repertoires in cytomegalovirus infection. TCRdb reprocessed the reads via MiXCR and lists one record per CDR3 protein. Among 97,000 or so distinct CDR3 sequences, approximately 17% were seen once, and the ten largest hold more than 7%. Trimming stripped 3 bases from V and 2 bases from J, with 19 bases between. CDR3 length: 17 residues. Germline CDR1 and CDR2: MDHEN and SYDVKM. V is TRBV28 and J is TRBJ1-1, with D possibly TRBD1 on 6 matching bases. Material for sequencing was PBMCs. This TCR came from a human donor in good health (CMV status not recorded). Some clones in this sample may be carry-over from other donors' samples. The CDR3 DNA follows: TGTGCCAGCAGTTTCCCCTCGAAGACAGGAGTAAACACTGAAGCTTTCTTT. Its protein product is CASSFPSKTGVNTEAFF.